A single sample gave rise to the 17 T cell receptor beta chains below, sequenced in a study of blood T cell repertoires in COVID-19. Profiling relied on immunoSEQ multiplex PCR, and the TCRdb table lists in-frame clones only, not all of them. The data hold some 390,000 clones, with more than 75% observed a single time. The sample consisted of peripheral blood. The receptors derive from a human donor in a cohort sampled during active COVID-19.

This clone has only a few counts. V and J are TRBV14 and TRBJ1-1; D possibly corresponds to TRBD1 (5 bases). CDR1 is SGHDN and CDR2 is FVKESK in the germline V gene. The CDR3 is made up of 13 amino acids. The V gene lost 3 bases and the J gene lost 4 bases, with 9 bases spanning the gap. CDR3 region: CASSHREGTEAFF. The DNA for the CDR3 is TGTGCCAGCAGCCACAGGGAAGGCACTGAAGCTTTCTTT.

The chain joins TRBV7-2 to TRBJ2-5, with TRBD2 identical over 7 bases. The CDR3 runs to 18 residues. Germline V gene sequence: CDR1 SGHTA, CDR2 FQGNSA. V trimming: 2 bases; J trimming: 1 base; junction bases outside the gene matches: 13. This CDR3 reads CASSLLTPSGGGQETQYF. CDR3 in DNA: TGTGCCAGCAGCTTATTAACTCCCTCTGGGGGGGGCCAAGAGACCCAGTACTTC.

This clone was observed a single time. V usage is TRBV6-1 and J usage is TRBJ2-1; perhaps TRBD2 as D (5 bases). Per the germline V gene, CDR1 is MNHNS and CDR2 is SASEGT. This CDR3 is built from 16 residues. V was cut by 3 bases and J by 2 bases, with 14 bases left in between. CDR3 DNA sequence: TGTGCCAGCAGTGAGGTCGGGCTAGCTGCCTACAATGAGCAGTTCTTC. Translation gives CASSEVGLAAYNEQFF.

The DNA of the CDR3 is TGTGCCAGCAGGACCGGGACTAGCGGCTACAATGAGCAGTTCTTC. Its protein is CASRTGTSGYNEQFF. The chain links TRBV7-3 to TRBJ2-1; 11 nucleotides line up with TRBD2. The CDR3 runs to 15 residues. Per the germline V gene, CDR1 is SGHTA and CDR2 is FQGTGA. With V trimmed by 6 bases and J by 3 bases, 4 bases remained unmatched. Full variable domain (outside the CDR3, taken from reference TRBV7-3 and TRBJ2-1): GAGVSQTPSNKVTEKGKYVELRCDPISGHTALYWYRQSLGQGPEFLIYFQGTGAADDSGLPNDRFFAVRPEGSVSTLKIQRTERGDSAVYLCASRTGTSGYNEQFFGPGTRLTVL.

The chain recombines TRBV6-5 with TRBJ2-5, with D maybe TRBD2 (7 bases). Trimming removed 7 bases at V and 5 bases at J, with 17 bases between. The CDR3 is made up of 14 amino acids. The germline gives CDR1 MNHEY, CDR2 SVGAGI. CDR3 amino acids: CASMWGGPGETQYF. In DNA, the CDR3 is TGTGCCAGCATGTGGGGGGGGCCTGGTGAGACCCAGTACTTC.

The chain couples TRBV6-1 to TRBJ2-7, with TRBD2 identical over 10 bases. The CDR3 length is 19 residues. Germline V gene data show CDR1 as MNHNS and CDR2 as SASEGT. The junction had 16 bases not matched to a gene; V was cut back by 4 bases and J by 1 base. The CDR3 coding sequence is TGTGCCAGCAGTGTAATCCAGGGGGCTTGGACTAGCGGATCCTACGAGCAGTACTTC. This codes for CASSVIQGAWTSGSYEQYF.

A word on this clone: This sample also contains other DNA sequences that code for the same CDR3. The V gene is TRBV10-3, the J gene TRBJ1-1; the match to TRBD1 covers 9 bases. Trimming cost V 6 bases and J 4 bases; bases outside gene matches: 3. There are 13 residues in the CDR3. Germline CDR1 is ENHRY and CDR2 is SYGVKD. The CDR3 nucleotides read TGTGCCATCAGGGGACAGGGTGGCACTGAAGCTTTCTTT. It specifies CAIRGQGGTEAFF.

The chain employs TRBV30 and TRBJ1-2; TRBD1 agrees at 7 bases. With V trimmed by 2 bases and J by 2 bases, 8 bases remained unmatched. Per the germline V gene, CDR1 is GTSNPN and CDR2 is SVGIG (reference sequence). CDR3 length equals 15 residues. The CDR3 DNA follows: TGTGCCTGGAGTAGAGAGACAGGGTTCAACTATGGCTACACCTTC. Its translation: CAWSRETGFNYGYTF.

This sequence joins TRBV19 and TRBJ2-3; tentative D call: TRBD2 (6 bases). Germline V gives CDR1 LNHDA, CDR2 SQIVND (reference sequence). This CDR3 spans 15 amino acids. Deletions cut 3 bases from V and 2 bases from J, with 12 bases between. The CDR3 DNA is TGTGCCAGTAGTATGGGTCGGGGGTACACAGATACGCAGTATTTT. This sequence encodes CASSMGRGYTDTQYF.

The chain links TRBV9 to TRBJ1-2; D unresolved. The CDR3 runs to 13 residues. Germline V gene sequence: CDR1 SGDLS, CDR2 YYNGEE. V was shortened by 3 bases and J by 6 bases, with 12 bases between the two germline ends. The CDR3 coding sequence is TGTGCCAGCAGCGCCCGGGAGCTAAATGGCTACACCTTC. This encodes CASSARELNGYTF. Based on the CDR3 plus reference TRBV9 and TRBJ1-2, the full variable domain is DSGVTQTPKHLITATGQRVTLRCSPRSGDLSVYWYQQSLDQGLQFLIQYYNGEERAKGNILERFSAQQFPDLHSELNLSSLELGDSALYFCASSARELNGYTFGSGTRLTVV.

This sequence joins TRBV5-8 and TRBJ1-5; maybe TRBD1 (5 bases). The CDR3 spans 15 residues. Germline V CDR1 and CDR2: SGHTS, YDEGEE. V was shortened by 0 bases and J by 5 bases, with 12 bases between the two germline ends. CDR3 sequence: CASSLVRGSHQPQHF. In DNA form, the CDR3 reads TGTGCCAGCAGCTTGGTAAGGGGTAGTCATCAGCCCCAGCATTTT.

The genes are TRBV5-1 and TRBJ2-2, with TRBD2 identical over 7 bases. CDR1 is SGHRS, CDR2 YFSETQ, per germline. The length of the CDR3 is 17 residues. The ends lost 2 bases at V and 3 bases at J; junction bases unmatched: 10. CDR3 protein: CASSFFLMAGDTGELFF. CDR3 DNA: TGCGCCAGCAGCTTTTTCCTGATGGCGGGAGACACCGGGGAGCTGTTTTTT.

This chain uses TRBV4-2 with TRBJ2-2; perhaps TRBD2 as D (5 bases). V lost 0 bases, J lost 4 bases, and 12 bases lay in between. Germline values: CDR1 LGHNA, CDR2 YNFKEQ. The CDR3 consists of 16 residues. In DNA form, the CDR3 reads TGTGCCAGCAGCCAAGATTTAGGGAGAAGCACCGGGGAGCTGTTTTTT. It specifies CASSQDLGRSTGELFF.

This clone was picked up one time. CDR3 residues: CASSPRHLTGDEQFF. The CDR3 DNA is TGTGCCAGCTCACCACGCCATTTAACGGGGGATGAGCAGTTCTTC. This chain uses TRBV18 with TRBJ2-1; D perhaps matches TRBD2 (6 bases). Germline CDR1 reads KGHSH; CDR2 reads LQKENI. There are 15 residues in the CDR3. V was pared by 1 base and J by 8 bases, with 15 bases between.

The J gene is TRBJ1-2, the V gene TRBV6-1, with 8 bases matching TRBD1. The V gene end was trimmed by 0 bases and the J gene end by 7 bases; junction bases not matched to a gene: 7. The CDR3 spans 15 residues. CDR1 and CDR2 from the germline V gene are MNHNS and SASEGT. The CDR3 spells CASSEALRGPGGYTF. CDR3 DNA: TGTGCCAGCAGTGAAGCCCTCAGGGGGCCGGGTGGCTACACCTTC.

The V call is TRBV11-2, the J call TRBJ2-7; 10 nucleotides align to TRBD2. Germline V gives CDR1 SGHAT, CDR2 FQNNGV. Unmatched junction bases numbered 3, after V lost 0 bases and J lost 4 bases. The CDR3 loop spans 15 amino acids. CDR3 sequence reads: CASSLDSGRRYEQYF. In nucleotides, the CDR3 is TGTGCCAGCAGCTTAGATAGCGGGAGGAGGTACGAGCAGTACTTC.

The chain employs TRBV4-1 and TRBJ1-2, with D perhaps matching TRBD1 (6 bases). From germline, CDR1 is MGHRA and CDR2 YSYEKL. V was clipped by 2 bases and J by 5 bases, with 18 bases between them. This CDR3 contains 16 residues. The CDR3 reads CASSQPDRWGLYGYTF. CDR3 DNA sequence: TGCGCCAGCAGCCAACCCGACAGGTGGGGATTATATGGCTACACCTTC.